These T cell receptor beta chains were read from a single sample in a study of T cells in Graves' hyperthyroidism and ophthalmopathy. MiXCR, applied by TCRdb to the multiplex PCR reads, yields one record per CDR3 protein. The repertoire consists of 100,000 to 140,000 distinct CDR3 sequences, with approximately 15% occurring once and the leading ten covering roughly 40%. The material sequenced was blood. The receptors here all came from a woman between 45 and 60 years old with Graves' hyperthyroidism. The CDR3 runs from the conserved cysteine through the conserved F or W. Fields, in order: J gene, V gene, D gene, clone size, CDR3 protein, CDR3 DNA. D genes are given only for firm matches. Part of the rows lack a size; the others show once, few, many or a class for expanded clones.

j_call: TRBJ2-5
v_call: TRBV12-3/TRBV12-4
d_call: TRBD2
clone_size: few
cdr3_aa: CASSLELAGPQETQYF
cdr3_nt: TGTGCCAGCAGTTTAGAGTTAGCGGGGCCCCAAGAGACCCAGTACTTC

j_call: TRBJ2-5
v_call: TRBV6-1
d_call: TRBD2
clone_size: many
cdr3_aa: CASRPAGAVKTQYF
cdr3_nt: TGTGCCAGCAGACCAGCGGGAGCTGTAAAGACCCAGTACTTC

j_call: TRBJ2-5
v_call: TRBV3-1
d_call: TRBD1
clone_size: many
cdr3_aa: CALGGQGDSQETQYF
cdr3_nt: TGTGCCCTGGGGGGACAGGGGGATTCCCAAGAGACCCAGTACTTC

j_call: TRBJ2-7
v_call: TRBV5-1
d_call: TRBD2
clone_size: many
cdr3_aa: CASSLSSREGLYEQYF
cdr3_nt: TGCGCCAGCAGCTTGTCTTCCCGGGAGGGCCTCTACGAGCAGTACTTC

j_call: TRBJ2-2
v_call: TRBV7-9
d_call: TRBD2
clone_size: many
cdr3_aa: CASSGGLAGVHTGELFF
cdr3_nt: TGTGCCAGCAGCGGGGGACTAGCGGGAGTTCACACCGGGGAGCTGTTTTTT

j_call: TRBJ2-2
v_call: TRBV3-1
d_call: .
clone_size: many
cdr3_aa: CASSQALLKPGELFF
cdr3_nt: TGTGCCAGCAGCCAAGCTCTACTAAAACCCGGGGAGCTGTTTTTT

j_call: TRBJ2-1
v_call: TRBV6-2/TRBV6-3
d_call: .
clone_size: .
cdr3_aa: CASSPEAYEQFF
cdr3_nt: TGTGCCAGCAGTCCAGAGGCGTATGAGCAGTTCTTC

j_call: TRBJ2-3
v_call: TRBV14
d_call: .
clone_size: many
cdr3_aa: CASSQEDTQYF
cdr3_nt: TGTGCCAGCAGCCAAGAAGATACGCAGTATTTT

j_call: TRBJ2-7
v_call: TRBV12-3/TRBV12-4
d_call: .
clone_size: many
cdr3_aa: CASSSGGLHGYEQYF
cdr3_nt: TGTGCCAGCAGTTCTGGGGGACTCCATGGGTACGAGCAGTACTTC

j_call: TRBJ2-7
v_call: TRBV9
d_call: TRBD2
clone_size: many
cdr3_aa: CASSVSGTSYEQYF
cdr3_nt: TGTGCCAGCAGCGTTAGCGGGACTTCGTACGAGCAGTACTTC

j_call: TRBJ2-5
v_call: TRBV5-1
d_call: TRBD1
clone_size: many
cdr3_aa: CASSLPDRDPGETQYF
cdr3_nt: TGCGCCAGCAGCTTGCCGGACAGGGACCCGGGAGAGACCCAGTACTTC

j_call: TRBJ1-2
v_call: TRBV7-2
d_call: .
clone_size: .
cdr3_aa: CASSLDLEHGYTF
cdr3_nt: TGTGCCAGCAGCTTAGATCTAGAGCATGGCTACACCTTC

j_call: TRBJ1-2
v_call: TRBV28
d_call: TRBD1
clone_size: .
cdr3_aa: CASSLGTGGHGYTF
cdr3_nt: TGTGCCAGCAGTTTGGGGACAGGGGGCCATGGCTACACCTTC

j_call: TRBJ2-1
v_call: TRBV7-7
d_call: TRBD2
clone_size: many
cdr3_aa: CASSVYSGSSYNEQFF
cdr3_nt: TGTGCTAGCAGCGTTTATAGCGGGAGCTCCTACAATGAGCAGTTCTTC

j_call: TRBJ2-1
v_call: TRBV28
d_call: .
clone_size: many
cdr3_aa: CASSFVGPTPYNEQFF
cdr3_nt: TGTGCCAGCAGTTTTGTGGGACCGACCCCGTACAATGAGCAGTTCTTC

j_call: TRBJ2-1
v_call: TRBV5-1
d_call: .
clone_size: many
cdr3_aa: CASSSPPAGPYNEQFF
cdr3_nt: TGCGCCAGCAGCTCCCCGCCTGCGGGACCCTACAATGAGCAGTTCTTC

j_call: TRBJ2-1
v_call: TRBV2
d_call: .
clone_size: .
cdr3_aa: CASSEVGVEQFF
cdr3_nt: TGTGCCAGCAGTGAAGTAGGTGTAGAGCAGTTCTTC

j_call: TRBJ2-7
v_call: TRBV29-1
d_call: .
clone_size: many
cdr3_aa: CSVGAGAGSYEQYF
cdr3_nt: TGCAGCGTTGGGGCAGGTGCAGGGTCCTACGAGCAGTACTTC

j_call: TRBJ2-5
v_call: TRBV4-1
d_call: .
clone_size: many
cdr3_aa: CASSHTTGTAETQYF
cdr3_nt: TGCGCCAGCAGCCACACTACCGGGACGGCAGAGACCCAGTACTTC

j_call: TRBJ1-1
v_call: TRBV5-1
d_call: .
clone_size: many
cdr3_aa: CASSSTGSGTEAFF
cdr3_nt: TGCGCCAGCAGCAGTACAGGGTCGGGCACTGAAGCTTTCTTT

j_call: TRBJ2-6
v_call: TRBV2
d_call: .
clone_size: many
cdr3_aa: CASSPVPKNLSGANVLTF
cdr3_nt: TGTGCCAGCAGCCCCGTCCCTAAAAACCTCTCTGGGGCCAACGTCCTGACTTTC

j_call: TRBJ2-4
v_call: TRBV5-1
d_call: TRBD1
clone_size: many
cdr3_aa: CASSLSQGAGIQYF
cdr3_nt: TGCGCCAGCAGCTTGTCACAGGGGGCCGGCATTCAGTACTTC

j_call: TRBJ1-2
v_call: TRBV29-1
d_call: .
clone_size: many
cdr3_aa: CSVEGDKGANYGYTF
cdr3_nt: TGCAGCGTTGAAGGGGACAAGGGCGCTAACTATGGCTACACCTTC

j_call: TRBJ2-1
v_call: TRBV10-3
d_call: TRBD2
clone_size: many
cdr3_aa: CAISETAGGPMGNEQFF
cdr3_nt: TGTGCCATCAGTGAAACAGCGGGAGGGCCGATGGGTAATGAGCAGTTCTTC

j_call: TRBJ2-1
v_call: TRBV6-2/TRBV6-3
d_call: TRBD2
clone_size: many
cdr3_aa: CASSSRAGGWEQFF
cdr3_nt: TGTGCCAGCAGTTCCCGAGCGGGAGGGTGGGAGCAGTTCTTC

j_call: TRBJ2-1
v_call: TRBV3-1
d_call: TRBD1
clone_size: .
cdr3_aa: CASSHLGQGTEQFF
cdr3_nt: TGTGCCAGCAGCCACCTGGGACAGGGTACTGAGCAGTTCTTC

j_call: TRBJ2-3
v_call: TRBV27
d_call: TRBD2
clone_size: many
cdr3_aa: CASSLLAGSTDTQYF
cdr3_nt: TGTGCCAGCAGTTTACTAGCGGGGAGCACAGATACGCAGTATTTT

j_call: TRBJ1-5
v_call: TRBV10-3
d_call: .
clone_size: many
cdr3_aa: CAISAGSYNQPQHF
cdr3_nt: TGTGCCATCAGTGCGGGCAGCTACAATCAGCCCCAGCATTTT

j_call: TRBJ2-3
v_call: TRBV20-1
d_call: TRBD2
clone_size: many
cdr3_aa: CSASWGTSGSGNTQYF
cdr3_nt: TGCAGTGCTAGCTGGGGGACTAGCGGGAGTGGAAATACGCAGTATTTT

j_call: TRBJ1-1
v_call: TRBV7-9
d_call: TRBD1
clone_size: many
cdr3_aa: CASSLQGAPTEAFF
cdr3_nt: TGTGCCAGCAGCTTGCAGGGGGCGCCCACTGAAGCTTTCTTT

j_call: TRBJ1-1
v_call: TRBV7-9
d_call: TRBD1
clone_size: many
cdr3_aa: CASSAETRDRTPNTEAFF
cdr3_nt: TGTGCCAGCAGCGCAGAAACTCGGGACAGGACACCGAACACTGAAGCTTTCTTT

j_call: TRBJ1-1
v_call: TRBV28
d_call: .
clone_size: .
cdr3_aa: CASSPGGSVGGTEAFF
cdr3_nt: TGTGCCAGCAGTCCTGGGGGGTCGGTGGGCGGCACTGAAGCTTTCTTT

j_call: TRBJ2-5
v_call: TRBV20-1
d_call: .
clone_size: many
cdr3_aa: CSAPAGLETQYF
cdr3_nt: TGCAGTGCTCCCGCAGGGTTGGAGACCCAGTACTTC

j_call: TRBJ2-1
v_call: TRBV4-1
d_call: TRBD1
clone_size: .
cdr3_aa: CASSPSDRGLAEQFF
cdr3_nt: TGCGCCAGCAGCCCCTCGGACAGGGGGCTGGCTGAGCAGTTCTTC

j_call: TRBJ2-5
v_call: TRBV7-9
d_call: TRBD2
clone_size: many
cdr3_aa: CASSRTSGSEETQYF
cdr3_nt: TGTGCCAGCAGCCGGACTAGCGGGAGTGAGGAGACCCAGTACTTC

j_call: TRBJ1-2
v_call: TRBV5-4
d_call: TRBD1
clone_size: .
cdr3_aa: CASSFRQGQDGYTF
cdr3_nt: TGTGCCAGCAGCTTCAGACAGGGACAGGATGGCTACACCTTC

j_call: TRBJ2-2
v_call: TRBV30
d_call: TRBD2
clone_size: many
cdr3_aa: CAWSRLAGRLSGELFF
cdr3_nt: TGTGCCTGGAGTCGACTAGCGGGAAGGCTCAGCGGGGAGCTGTTTTTT

j_call: TRBJ2-7
v_call: TRBV10-2
d_call: TRBD2
clone_size: many
cdr3_aa: CASRPGLAEYEQYF
cdr3_nt: TGCGCCAGCAGACCGGGACTAGCGGAGTACGAGCAGTACTTC

j_call: TRBJ2-7
v_call: TRBV10-2
d_call: TRBD2
clone_size: many
cdr3_aa: CASSESFLSLAGAPEQYF
cdr3_nt: TGCGCCAGCAGTGAGTCCTTCCTATCACTAGCGGGAGCTCCCGAGCAGTACTTC

j_call: TRBJ2-4
v_call: TRBV11-2
d_call: TRBD1
clone_size: many
cdr3_aa: CASSLRTGVQYF
cdr3_nt: TGTGCCAGCAGCTTAAGGACAGGGGTACAGTACTTC

j_call: TRBJ2-3
v_call: TRBV7-2
d_call: TRBD1
clone_size: many
cdr3_aa: CASSRQGGSTDTQYF
cdr3_nt: TGTGCCAGCAGTCGACAGGGGGGTAGCACAGATACGCAGTATTTT

j_call: TRBJ2-1
v_call: TRBV2
d_call: TRBD2
clone_size: .
cdr3_aa: CASSVGLAVNEQFF
cdr3_nt: TGTGCCAGCAGTGTAGGACTAGCGGTCAATGAGCAGTTCTTC

j_call: TRBJ1-5
v_call: TRBV2
d_call: TRBD1
clone_size: many
cdr3_aa: CASRAIGQANQPQHF
cdr3_nt: TGTGCCAGCAGAGCGATAGGACAGGCCAATCAGCCCCAGCATTTT

j_call: TRBJ1-5
v_call: TRBV20-1
d_call: .
clone_size: many
cdr3_aa: CSVTGALLGGNQPQHF
cdr3_nt: TGCAGTGTTACAGGAGCGCTCCTGGGGGGCAATCAGCCCCAGCATTTT

j_call: TRBJ2-3
v_call: TRBV3-1
d_call: .
clone_size: many
cdr3_aa: CASSQDRPDTDTQYF
cdr3_nt: TGTGCCAGCAGCCAAGATCGACCAGACACAGATACGCAGTATTTT

j_call: TRBJ1-5
v_call: TRBV20-1
d_call: .
clone_size: once
cdr3_aa: CSARGSGNNQPQHF
cdr3_nt: TGCAGTGCTAGGGGGTCGGGGAACAATCAGCCCCAGCATTTT

j_call: TRBJ1-2
v_call: TRBV7-9
d_call: TRBD1
clone_size: .
cdr3_aa: CASSLGLGQVDGYTF
cdr3_nt: TGTGCCAGCAGCTTAGGTCTCGGACAGGTGGATGGCTACACCTTC

j_call: TRBJ1-2
v_call: TRBV7-6
d_call: .
clone_size: many
cdr3_aa: CASSLEQGRNYGYTF
cdr3_nt: TGTGCCAGCAGCTTAGAACAAGGACGGAACTATGGCTACACCTTC

j_call: TRBJ1-3
v_call: TRBV28
d_call: .
clone_size: few
cdr3_aa: CASSSRTDGNTIYF
cdr3_nt: TGTGCCAGCAGTAGTAGAACGGACGGAAACACCATATATTTT

j_call: TRBJ1-6
v_call: TRBV27
d_call: .
clone_size: many
cdr3_aa: CASSFDGIAENSPLHF
cdr3_nt: TGTGCCAGCAGTTTCGACGGAATCGCGGAAAATTCACCCCTCCACTTT

j_call: TRBJ2-7
v_call: TRBV15
d_call: TRBD2
clone_size: many
cdr3_aa: CATSSGRTGDEQYF
cdr3_nt: TGTGCCACCAGCAGCGGGAGGACCGGCGACGAGCAGTACTTC

j_call: TRBJ2-1
v_call: TRBV29-1
d_call: TRBD2
clone_size: many
cdr3_aa: CSAGLAGLHEQFF
cdr3_nt: TGCAGCGCAGGACTAGCGGGACTACATGAGCAGTTCTTC

j_call: TRBJ2-1
v_call: TRBV12-5
d_call: .
clone_size: many
cdr3_aa: CASGFQEDNEQFF
cdr3_nt: TGTGCTAGTGGTTTCCAGGAAGACAATGAGCAGTTCTTC

j_call: TRBJ2-1
v_call: TRBV20-1
d_call: TRBD2
clone_size: .
cdr3_aa: CSAPGTGTSGRSNEQFF
cdr3_nt: TGCAGTGCCCCCGGGACCGGGACTAGCGGGAGATCTAATGAGCAGTTCTTC